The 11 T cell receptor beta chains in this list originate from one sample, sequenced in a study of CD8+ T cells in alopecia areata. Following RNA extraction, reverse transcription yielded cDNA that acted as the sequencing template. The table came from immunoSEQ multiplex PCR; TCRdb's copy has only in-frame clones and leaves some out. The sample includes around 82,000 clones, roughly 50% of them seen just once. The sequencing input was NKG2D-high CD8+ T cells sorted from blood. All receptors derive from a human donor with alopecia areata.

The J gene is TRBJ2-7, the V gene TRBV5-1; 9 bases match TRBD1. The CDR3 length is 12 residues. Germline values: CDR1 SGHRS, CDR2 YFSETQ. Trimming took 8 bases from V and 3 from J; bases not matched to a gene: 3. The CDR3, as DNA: TGCGCCAGTCGGGGACAGGGCTACGAGCAGTACTTC. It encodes CASRGQGYEQYF. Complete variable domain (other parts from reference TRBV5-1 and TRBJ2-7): KAGVTQTPRYLIKTRGQQVTLSCSPISGHRSVSWYQQTPGQGLQFLFEYFSETQRNKGNFPGRFSGRQFSNSRSEMNVSTLELGDSALYLCASRGQGYEQYFGPGTRLTVT.

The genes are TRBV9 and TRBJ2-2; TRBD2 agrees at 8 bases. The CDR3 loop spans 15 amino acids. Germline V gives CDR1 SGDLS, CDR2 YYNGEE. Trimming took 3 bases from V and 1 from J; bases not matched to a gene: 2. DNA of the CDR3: TGTGCCAGCAGCGGTAGCGGGAAGAACACCGGGGAGCTGTTTTTT. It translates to CASSGSGKNTGELFF.

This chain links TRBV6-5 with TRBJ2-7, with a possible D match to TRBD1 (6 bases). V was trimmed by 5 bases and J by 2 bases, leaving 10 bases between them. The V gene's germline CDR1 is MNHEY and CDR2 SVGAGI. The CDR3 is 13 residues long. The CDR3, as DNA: TGTGCCAGCAGTATCGGACAGACCTACGAGCAGTACTTC. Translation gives CASSIGQTYEQYF.

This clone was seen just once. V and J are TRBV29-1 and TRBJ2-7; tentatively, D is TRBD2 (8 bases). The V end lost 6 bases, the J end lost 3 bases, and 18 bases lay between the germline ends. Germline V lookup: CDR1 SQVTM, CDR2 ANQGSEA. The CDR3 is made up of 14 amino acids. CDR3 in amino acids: CSVNAGGQIYEQYF. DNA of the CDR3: TGCAGCGTGAACGCGGGGGGACAGATCTACGAGCAGTACTTC.

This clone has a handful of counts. CDR3 amino acids: CASRSGVEQYF. For the CDR3, the DNA is TGTGCCAGCAGGTCAGGGGTCGAGCAGTACTTC. This chain links TRBV28 with TRBJ2-7; the D gene is possibly TRBD1 (6 bases). There are 11 residues in the CDR3. V was clipped by 6 bases and J by 6 bases, with 9 bases between them. Germline CDR1 MDHEN, CDR2 SYDVKM. Filled out from reference TRBV28 and TRBJ2-7, the complete variable domain reads DVKVTQSSRYLVKRTGEKVFLECVQDMDHENMFWYRQDPGLGLRLIYFSYDVKMKEKGDIPEGYSVSREKKERFSLILESASTNQTSMYLCASRSGVEQYFGPGTRLTVT.

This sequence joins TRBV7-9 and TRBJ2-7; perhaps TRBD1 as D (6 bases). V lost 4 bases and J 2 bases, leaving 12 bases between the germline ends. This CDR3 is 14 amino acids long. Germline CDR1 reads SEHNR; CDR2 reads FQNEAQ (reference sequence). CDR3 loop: CASSSKGQAYEQYF. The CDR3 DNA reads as TGTGCCAGCAGCTCAAAGGGACAAGCCTACGAGCAGTACTTC.

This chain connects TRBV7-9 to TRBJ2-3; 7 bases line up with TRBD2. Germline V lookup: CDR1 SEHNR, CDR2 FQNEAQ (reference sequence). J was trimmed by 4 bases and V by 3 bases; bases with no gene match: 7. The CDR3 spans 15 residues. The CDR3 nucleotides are TGTGCCAGCAGCTTCCCTACTAGCGACTCAGATACGCAGTATTTT. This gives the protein CASSFPTSDSDTQYF.

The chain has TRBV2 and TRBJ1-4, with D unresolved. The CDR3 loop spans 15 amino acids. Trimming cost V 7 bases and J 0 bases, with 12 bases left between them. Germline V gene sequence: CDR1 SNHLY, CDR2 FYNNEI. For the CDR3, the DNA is TGTGCCAGCAAGCCCGTCTTTGCAACTAATGAAAAACTGTTTTTT. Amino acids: CASKPVFATNEKLFF.

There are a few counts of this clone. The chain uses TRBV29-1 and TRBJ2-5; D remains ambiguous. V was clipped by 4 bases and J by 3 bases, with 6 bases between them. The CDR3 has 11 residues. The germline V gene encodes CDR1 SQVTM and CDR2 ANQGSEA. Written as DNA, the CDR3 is TGCAGCGTTGCTGGGGAAGAGACCCAGTACTTC. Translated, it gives CSVAGEETQYF.

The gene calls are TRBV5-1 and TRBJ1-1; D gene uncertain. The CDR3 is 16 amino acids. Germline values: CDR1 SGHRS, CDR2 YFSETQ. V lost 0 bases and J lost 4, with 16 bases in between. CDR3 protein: CASSLEAVDDGTEAFF. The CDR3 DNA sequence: TGCGCCAGCAGCTTGGAGGCAGTCGATGATGGCACTGAAGCTTTCTTT. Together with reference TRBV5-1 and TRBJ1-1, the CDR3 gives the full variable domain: KAGVTQTPRYLIKTRGQQVTLSCSPISGHRSVSWYQQTPGQGLQFLFEYFSETQRNKGNFPGRFSGRQFSNSRSEMNVSTLELGDSALYLCASSLEAVDDGTEAFFGQGTRLTVV.

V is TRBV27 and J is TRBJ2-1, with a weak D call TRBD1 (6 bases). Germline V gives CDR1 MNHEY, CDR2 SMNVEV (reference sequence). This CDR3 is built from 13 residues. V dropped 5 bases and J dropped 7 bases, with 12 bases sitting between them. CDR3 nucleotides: TGTGCCAGCAGTATCACAGGGCTTAATGAGCAGTTCTTC. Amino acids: CASSITGLNEQFF.